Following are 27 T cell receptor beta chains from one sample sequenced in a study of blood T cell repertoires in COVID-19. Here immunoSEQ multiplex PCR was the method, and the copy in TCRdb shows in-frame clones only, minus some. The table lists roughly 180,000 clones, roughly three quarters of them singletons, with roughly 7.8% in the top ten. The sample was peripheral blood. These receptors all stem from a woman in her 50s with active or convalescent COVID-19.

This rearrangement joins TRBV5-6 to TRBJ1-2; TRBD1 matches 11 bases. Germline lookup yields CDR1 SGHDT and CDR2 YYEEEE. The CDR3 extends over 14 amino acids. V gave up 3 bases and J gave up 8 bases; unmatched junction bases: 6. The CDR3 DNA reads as TGTGCCAGCAGCTCCGGACAGGGGGCGCGAGGCTACACCTTC. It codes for CASSSGQGARGYTF. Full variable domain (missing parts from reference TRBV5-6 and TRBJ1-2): DAGVTQSPTHLIKTRGQQVTLRCSPKSGHDTVSWYQQALGQGPQFIFQYYEEEERQRGNFPDRFSGHQFPNYSSELNVNALLLGDSALYLCASSSGQGARGYTFGSGTRLTVV.

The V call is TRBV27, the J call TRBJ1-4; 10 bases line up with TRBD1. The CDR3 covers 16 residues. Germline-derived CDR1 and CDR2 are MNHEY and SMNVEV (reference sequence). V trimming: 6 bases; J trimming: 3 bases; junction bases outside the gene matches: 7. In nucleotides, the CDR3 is TGTGCCAGCAGGAGACAGGGGGCAACCCCTAATGAAAAACTGTTTTTT. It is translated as CASRRQGATPNEKLFF.

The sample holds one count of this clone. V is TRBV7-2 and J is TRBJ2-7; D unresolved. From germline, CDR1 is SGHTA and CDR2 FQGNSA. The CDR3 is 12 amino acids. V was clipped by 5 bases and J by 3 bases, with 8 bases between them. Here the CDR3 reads CASSNHFYEQYF. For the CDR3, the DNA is TGTGCCAGCAGCAATCACTTCTACGAGCAGTACTTC.

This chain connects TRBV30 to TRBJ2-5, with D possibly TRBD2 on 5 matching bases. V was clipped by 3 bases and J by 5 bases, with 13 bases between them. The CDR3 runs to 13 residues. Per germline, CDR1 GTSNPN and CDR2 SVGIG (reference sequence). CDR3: CAWSSGVTETQYF. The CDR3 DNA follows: TGTGCCTGGAGCTCCGGGGTTACGGAGACCCAGTACTTC.

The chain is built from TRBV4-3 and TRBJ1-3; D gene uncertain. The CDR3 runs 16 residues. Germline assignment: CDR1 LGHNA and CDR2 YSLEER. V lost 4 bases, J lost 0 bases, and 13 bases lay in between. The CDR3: CASSPRQTNSGNTIYF. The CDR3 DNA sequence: TGCGCCAGCAGCCCCAGGCAGACCAACTCTGGAAACACCATATATTTT.

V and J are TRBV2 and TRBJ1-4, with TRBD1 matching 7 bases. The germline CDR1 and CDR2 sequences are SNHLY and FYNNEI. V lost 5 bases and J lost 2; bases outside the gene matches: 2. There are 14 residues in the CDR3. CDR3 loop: CASSLQGTNEKLFF. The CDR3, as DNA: TGTGCCAGCAGTTTACAGGGGACTAATGAAAAACTGTTTTTT.

This CDR3 is CASSQTGVGEKLFF. The CDR3 DNA reads as TGCGCCAGCAGTCAGACAGGGGTAGGTGAAAAACTGTTTTTT. The V call is TRBV10-1, the J call TRBJ1-4, with 8 bases fitting TRBD1. CDR1 WNHNN and CDR2 SYGVQD come from the germline V gene (reference sequence). This CDR3 comprises 14 residues. V gave up 5 bases and J gave up 7 bases; unmatched junction bases: 6.

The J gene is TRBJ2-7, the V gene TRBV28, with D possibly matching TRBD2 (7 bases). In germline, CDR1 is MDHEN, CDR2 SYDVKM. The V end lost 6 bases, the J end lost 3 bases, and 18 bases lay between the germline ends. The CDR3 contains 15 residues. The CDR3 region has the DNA TGTGCCAGCAGACCGGGGGGCGGAGGCCTCTACGAGCAGTACTTC. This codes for CASRPGGGGLYEQYF.

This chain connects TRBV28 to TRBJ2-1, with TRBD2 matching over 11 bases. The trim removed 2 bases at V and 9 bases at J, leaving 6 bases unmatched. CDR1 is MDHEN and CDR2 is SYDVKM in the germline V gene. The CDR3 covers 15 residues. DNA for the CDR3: TGTGCCAGCAGTTTAACTAGCGGGAGCTATAGTGAGCAGTTCTTC. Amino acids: CASSLTSGSYSEQFF. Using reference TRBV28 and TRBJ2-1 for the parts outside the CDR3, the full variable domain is DVKVTQSSRYLVKRTGEKVFLECVQDMDHENMFWYRQDPGLGLRLIYFSYDVKMKEKGDIPEGYSVSREKKERFSLILESASTNQTSMYLCASSLTSGSYSEQFFGPGTRLTVL.

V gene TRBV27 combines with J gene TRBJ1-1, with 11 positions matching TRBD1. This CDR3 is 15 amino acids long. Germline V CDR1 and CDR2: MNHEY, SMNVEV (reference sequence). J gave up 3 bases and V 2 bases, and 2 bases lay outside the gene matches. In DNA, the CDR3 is TGTGCCAGCAGTTTAGGGGACAGGGGGTACACTGAAGCTTTCTTT. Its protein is CASSLGDRGYTEAFF.

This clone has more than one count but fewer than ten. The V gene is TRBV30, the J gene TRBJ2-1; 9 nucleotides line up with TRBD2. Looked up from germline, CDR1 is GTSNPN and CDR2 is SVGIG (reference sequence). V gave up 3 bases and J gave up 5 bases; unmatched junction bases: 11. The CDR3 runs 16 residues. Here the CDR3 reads CAWRVMTASGDNEQFF. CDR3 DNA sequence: TGTGCCTGGAGGGTGATGACGGCTAGCGGGGACAATGAGCAGTTCTTC.

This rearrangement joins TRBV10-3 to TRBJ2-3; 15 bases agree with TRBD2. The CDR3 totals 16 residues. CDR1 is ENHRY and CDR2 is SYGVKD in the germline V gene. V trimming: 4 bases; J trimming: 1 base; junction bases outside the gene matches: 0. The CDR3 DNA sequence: TGTGCCATCAGTGGGACTAGCGGGGGGGGCACAGATACGCAGTATTTT. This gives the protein CAISGTSGGGTDTQYF.

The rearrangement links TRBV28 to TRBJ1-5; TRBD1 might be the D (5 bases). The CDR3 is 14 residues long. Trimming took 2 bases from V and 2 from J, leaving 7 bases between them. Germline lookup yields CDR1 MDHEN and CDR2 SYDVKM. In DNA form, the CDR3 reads TGTGCCAGCAGTTTAGTACAGGGCAATCAGCCCCAGCATTTT. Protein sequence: CASSLVQGNQPQHF.

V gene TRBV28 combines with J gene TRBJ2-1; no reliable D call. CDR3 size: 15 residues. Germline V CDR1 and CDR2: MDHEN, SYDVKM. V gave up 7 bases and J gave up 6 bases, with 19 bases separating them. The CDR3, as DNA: TGTGCCAGCATCAAATGGCAGCGCTTAGGCAATGAGCAGTTCTTC. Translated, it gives CASIKWQRLGNEQFF.

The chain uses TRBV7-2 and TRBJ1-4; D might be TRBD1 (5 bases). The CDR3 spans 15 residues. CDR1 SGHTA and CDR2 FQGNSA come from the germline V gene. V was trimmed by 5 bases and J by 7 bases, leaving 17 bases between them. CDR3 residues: CASSPAGTGGEKLFF. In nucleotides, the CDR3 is TGTGCCAGCAGCCCCGCCGGGACTGGGGGTGAAAAACTGTTTTTT.

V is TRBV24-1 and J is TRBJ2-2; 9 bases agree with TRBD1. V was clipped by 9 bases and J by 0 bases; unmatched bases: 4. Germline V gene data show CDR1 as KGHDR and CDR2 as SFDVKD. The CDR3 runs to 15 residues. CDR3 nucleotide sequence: TGTGCCACCGCACGGGACAGGGCGAACACCGGGGAGCTGTTTTTT. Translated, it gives CATARDRANTGELFF.

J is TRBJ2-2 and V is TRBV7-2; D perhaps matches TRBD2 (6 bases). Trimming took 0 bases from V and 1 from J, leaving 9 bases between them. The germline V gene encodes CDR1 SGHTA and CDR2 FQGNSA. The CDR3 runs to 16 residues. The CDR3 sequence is CASSLAARENTGELFF. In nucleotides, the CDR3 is TGTGCCAGCAGCTTAGCGGCGCGGGAGAACACCGGGGAGCTGTTTTTT.

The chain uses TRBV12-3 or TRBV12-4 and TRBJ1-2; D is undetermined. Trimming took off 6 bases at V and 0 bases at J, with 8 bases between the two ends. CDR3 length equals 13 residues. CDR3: CASREDTNYGYTF. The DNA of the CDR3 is TGTGCCAGCAGAGAAGACACTAACTATGGCTACACCTTC.

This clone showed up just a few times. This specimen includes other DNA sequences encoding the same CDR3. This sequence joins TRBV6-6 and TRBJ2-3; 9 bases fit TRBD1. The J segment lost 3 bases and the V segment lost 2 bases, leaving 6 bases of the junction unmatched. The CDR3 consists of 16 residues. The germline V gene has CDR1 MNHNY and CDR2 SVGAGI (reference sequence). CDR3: CASSYPSTGGTDTQYF. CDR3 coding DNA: TGTGCCAGCAGTTACCCTTCGACAGGGGGAACAGATACGCAGTATTTT.

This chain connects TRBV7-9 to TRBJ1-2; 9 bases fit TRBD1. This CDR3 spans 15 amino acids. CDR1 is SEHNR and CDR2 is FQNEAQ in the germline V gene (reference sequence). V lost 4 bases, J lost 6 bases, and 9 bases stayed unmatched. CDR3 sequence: CASSSGQGNYDGYTF. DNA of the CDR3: TGTGCCAGCAGCTCGGGACAGGGTAATTATGATGGCTACACCTTC.

The DNA of the CDR3 is TGTGCCAGCAGTGTTGCCCGCGTAGAGACCCAGTACTTC. Its protein product is CASSVARVETQYF. This chain connects TRBV2 to TRBJ2-5; no clear D gene. Germline V CDR1 and CDR2: SNHLY, FYNNEI. The CDR3 totals 13 residues. The ends were cut back, 4 bases at V and 4 bases at J, with 10 bases in the middle.

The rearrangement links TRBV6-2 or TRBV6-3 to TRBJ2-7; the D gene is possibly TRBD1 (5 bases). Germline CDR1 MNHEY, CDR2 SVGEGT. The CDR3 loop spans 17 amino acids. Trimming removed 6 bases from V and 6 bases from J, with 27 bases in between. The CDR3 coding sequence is TGTGCCAGCAGCCTACGCGTCAGAGGATCCTCAAGGGGCGAGCAGTACTTC. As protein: CASSLRVRGSSRGEQYF.

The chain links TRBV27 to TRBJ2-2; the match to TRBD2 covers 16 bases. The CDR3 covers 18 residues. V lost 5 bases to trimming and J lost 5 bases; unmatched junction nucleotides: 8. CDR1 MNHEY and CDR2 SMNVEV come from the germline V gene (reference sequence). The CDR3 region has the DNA TGTGCCAGCAGTACCGGGACTAGCGGGAGGGTGGGGACCGGGGAGCTGTTTTTT. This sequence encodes CASSTGTSGRVGTGELFF.

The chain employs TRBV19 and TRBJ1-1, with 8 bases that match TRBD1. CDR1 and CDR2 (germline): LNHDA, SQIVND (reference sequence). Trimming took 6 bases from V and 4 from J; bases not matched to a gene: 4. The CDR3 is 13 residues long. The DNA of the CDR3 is TGTGCCAGTAGGAAACAGGGGGGCACTGAAGCTTTCTTT. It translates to CASRKQGGTEAFF.

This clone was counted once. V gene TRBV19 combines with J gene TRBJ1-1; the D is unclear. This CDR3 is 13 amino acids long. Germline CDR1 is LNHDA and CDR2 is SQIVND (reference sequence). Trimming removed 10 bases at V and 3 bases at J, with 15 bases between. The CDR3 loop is CATSQGRDTEAFF. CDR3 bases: TGTGCCACCTCCCAAGGGAGGGACACTGAAGCTTTCTTT. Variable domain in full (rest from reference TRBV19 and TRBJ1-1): DGGITQSPKYLFRKEGQNVTLSCEQNLNHDAMYWYRQDPGQGLRLIYYSQIVNDFQKGDIAEGYSVSREKKESFPLTVTSAQKNPTAFYLCATSQGRDTEAFFGQGTRLTVV.

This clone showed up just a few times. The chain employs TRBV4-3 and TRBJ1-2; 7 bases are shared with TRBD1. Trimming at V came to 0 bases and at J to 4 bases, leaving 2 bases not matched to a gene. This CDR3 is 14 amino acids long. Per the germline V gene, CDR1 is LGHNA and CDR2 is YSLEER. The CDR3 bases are TGCGCCAGCAGCCAAGACGGACAGGTCTATGGCTACACCTTC. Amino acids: CASSQDGQVYGYTF.

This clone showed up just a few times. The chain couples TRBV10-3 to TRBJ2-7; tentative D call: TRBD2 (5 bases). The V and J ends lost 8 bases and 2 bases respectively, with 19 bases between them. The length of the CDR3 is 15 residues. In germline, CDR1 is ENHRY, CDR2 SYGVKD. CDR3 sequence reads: CAIGGARAPPYEQYF. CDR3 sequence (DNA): TGTGCCATCGGCGGCGCGCGGGCGCCTCCCTACGAGCAGTACTTC.